A single sample gave rise to the 32 T cell receptor beta chains below, sequenced in a study of cytomegalovirus exposure and HLA in healthy donors. The PCR had 60 Vbeta and 13 Jbeta primers. TCRdb's copy holds only in-frame clones and misses some; the assay was immunoSEQ multiplex PCR. The sample includes roughly 96,000 clones, 65% to 75% of them seen just once. Sequencing was performed on PBMCs. The receptors come from a female donor in good health and CMV-seropositive.

The rearrangement uses TRBV7-3 and TRBJ2-7, with D possibly matching TRBD2 (5 bases). Trimming shortened V by 2 bases and J by 2 bases, and 16 bases separated the two germline ends. The CDR3 runs 16 residues. CDR1 and CDR2 (germline): SGHTA, FQGTGA. The CDR3 spells CASSLVPGRGPYEQYF. Here the CDR3 DNA reads TGTGCCAGCAGCTTAGTCCCAGGTAGAGGGCCCTACGAGCAGTACTTC.

This chain joins TRBV6-5 and TRBJ2-7; TRBD2 is a possible D gene (6 bases). Per germline, CDR1 MNHEY and CDR2 SVGAGI. The CDR3 has 14 amino acids. V shed 4 bases and J shed 2 bases, with 12 bases lying between them. CDR3 in DNA: TGTGCCAGCAGTTCGGGACTTTCGGCCTACGAGCAGTACTTC. Translation: CASSSGLSAYEQYF.

The rearrangement joins TRBV28 to TRBJ2-1; TRBD2 matches 16 bases. V shed 6 bases and J 3 bases; nucleotides not matched to a gene: 11. This CDR3 spans 19 amino acids. In germline, CDR1 is MDHEN, CDR2 SYDVKM. CDR3 loop: CASRQGGLAGGSRYNEQFF. The CDR3, as DNA: TGTGCCAGCAGGCAGGGGGGACTAGCGGGAGGGTCCCGCTACAATGAGCAGTTCTTC.

V usage is TRBV18 and J usage is TRBJ1-5; D is perhaps TRBD1 (6 bases). There are 16 residues in the CDR3. Trimming pared 5 bases from V and 0 bases from J, leaving 14 bases between. The V gene's germline CDR1 is KGHSH and CDR2 LQKENI. CDR3 in DNA: TGTGCCAGCTCATCTACAGGGTCGGATAGCAATCAGCCCCAGCATTTT. Residues: CASSSTGSDSNQPQHF.

This clone showed up just a few times. The chain employs TRBV2 and TRBJ2-1, with 10 nucleotides matching TRBD2. Germline lookup yields CDR1 SNHLY and CDR2 FYNNEI. The trim removed 7 bases at V and 9 bases at J, leaving 9 bases unmatched. The CDR3 is 14 amino acids. Here the CDR3 DNA reads TGTGCCAGCACTGCCGGGACTAGCGAAGCTGAGCAGTTCTTC. It codes for CASTAGTSEAEQFF.

V usage is TRBV9 and J usage is TRBJ2-7; D may be TRBD1 (6 bases). The CDR3 totals 14 residues. Trimming removed 1 base from V and 4 bases from J, with 12 bases in between. Germline V gives CDR1 SGDLS, CDR2 YYNGEE. CDR3 nucleotides: TGTGCCAGCAGCGTAACAGGGTTGAGTTACGAGCAGTACTTC. Protein: CASSVTGLSYEQYF.

This clone has a single count. The V call is TRBV7-9, the J call TRBJ1-1, with a weak D call TRBD1 (6 bases). CDR3 length: 15 amino acids. Trimming left V 3 bases short and J 6 bases short, with 17 bases between. Germline lookup yields CDR1 SEHNR and CDR2 FQNEAQ (reference sequence). CDR3 nucleotide sequence: TGTGCCAGCAGCTTGGGAGGGCAGGGGTTTTCTGAAGCTTTCTTT. This encodes CASSLGGQGFSEAFF.

This clone was detected only a few times. This chain links TRBV5-6 with TRBJ1-1; D uncertain. The germline CDR1 and CDR2 sequences are SGHDT and YYEEEE. V lost 0 bases and J 7 bases, leaving 7 bases between the germline ends. The CDR3 runs 12 residues. CDR3 coding DNA: TGTGCCAGCAGCTTGGAAGCCGGTGAAGCTTTCTTT. It specifies CASSLEAGEAFF.

The chain uses TRBV7-9 and TRBJ2-7; 10 bases fit TRBD1. The CDR3 runs 13 residues. Germline CDR1 is SEHNR and CDR2 is FQNEAQ (reference sequence). Trimming removed 4 bases from V and 3 bases from J; junction bases left unmatched: 0. The CDR3: CASSWDRGYEQYF. CDR3 DNA: TGTGCCAGCAGCTGGGACAGGGGCTACGAGCAGTACTTC.

The chain uses TRBV4-3 and TRBJ2-2; unclear D gene. Germline-derived CDR1 and CDR2 are LGHNA and YSLEER. V was pared by 6 bases and J by 0 bases, with 8 bases between. CDR3 size: 14 residues. The CDR3, as DNA: TGCGCCAGCAGGACTGACGCGAACACCGGGGAGCTGTTTTTT. Translated: CASRTDANTGELFF.

The rearrangement links TRBV30 to TRBJ1-6; TRBD1 agrees at 7 bases. Germline V gene sequence: CDR1 GTSNPN, CDR2 SVGIG (reference sequence). Trimming removed 3 bases from V and 10 bases from J; junction bases left unmatched: 6. This CDR3 has 13 amino acids. The CDR3: CAWRAQGESPLHF. As DNA, the CDR3 is TGTGCCTGGAGAGCTCAGGGGGAGTCACCCCTCCACTTT.

This chain connects TRBV10-1 to TRBJ1-4; unclear D gene. CDR3 length equals 12 residues. Trimming stripped 8 bases from V and 0 bases from J, with 4 bases between. CDR1 is WNHNN and CDR2 is SYGVQD in the germline V gene (reference sequence). The CDR3 region is CASSATNEKLFF. Here the CDR3 DNA reads TGCGCCAGCTCGGCAACTAATGAAAAACTGTTTTTT.

V and J are TRBV4-1 and TRBJ1-2; 7 nucleotides agree with TRBD1. Germline V gene sequence: CDR1 MGHRA, CDR2 YSYEKL. J lost 4 bases, V lost 1 base, and 6 bases had no gene match. This CDR3 spans 15 amino acids. CDR3 residues: CASSQVGTVTYGYTF. CDR3 bases: TGCGCCAGCAGCCAAGTGGGGACAGTGACCTATGGCTACACCTTC.

This rearrangement joins TRBV11-2 to TRBJ2-3; 15 bases fit TRBD2. Germline assignment: CDR1 SGHAT and CDR2 FQNNGV. With 4 bases clipped from V and 5 bases from J, the junction kept 7 bases outside the gene matches. The CDR3 extends over 17 amino acids. The CDR3 sequence: CASSSGLAGGQGDTQYF. In DNA, the CDR3 is TGTGCCAGCAGCTCTGGACTAGCGGGGGGGCAGGGAGATACGCAGTATTTT.

CDR3 bases: TGTGCCAGCAGTTCGAGACGGAGCGGGGGCACCATATATTTT. Its translation: CASSSRRSGGTIYF. The V gene is TRBV28, the J gene TRBJ1-3; a weak D match, TRBD1 (5 bases). The CDR3 is 14 amino acids. V lost 4 bases to trimming and J lost 9 bases, with 16 bases between them. Germline V gives CDR1 MDHEN, CDR2 SYDVKM.

The V gene is TRBV2, the J gene TRBJ2-7; D uncertain. Germline V gene lookup returns CDR1 SNHLY and CDR2 FYNNEI. The CDR3 has 12 amino acids. The V end was cut by 4 bases, the J end by 0 bases, with 4 bases between. The CDR3 region is CASSASSYEQYF. The DNA for the CDR3 is TGTGCCAGCAGTGCCAGCTCCTACGAGCAGTACTTC.

The chain uses TRBV6-6 and TRBJ1-1, with 7 bases fitting TRBD1. There are 14 residues in the CDR3. The germline gives CDR1 MNHNY, CDR2 SVGAGI (reference sequence). Trimming cost V 0 bases and J 8 bases; bases outside gene matches: 6. DNA for the CDR3: TGTGCCAGCAGTTACTCTGTGGGACAGACAGAAGCTTTCTTT. It specifies CASSYSVGQTEAFF.

This clone was seen a handful of times. The V call is TRBV28, the J call TRBJ2-3, with 8 nucleotides matching TRBD2. The V gene end was trimmed by 4 bases and the J gene end by 5 bases; junction bases not matched to a gene: 8. The CDR3 runs 15 residues. Germline-derived CDR1 and CDR2 are MDHEN and SYDVKM. CDR3 sequence (DNA): TGTGCCAGCAGTTCTCCCGCGGGGGGCGAAGATACGCAGTATTTT. Translating it yields CASSSPAGGEDTQYF.

CDR3 DNA: TGCAGCGTTGAGGGGCAAACGAACACCGGGGAGCTGTTTTTT. This translates into CSVEGQTNTGELFF. V gene TRBV29-1 combines with J gene TRBJ2-2; D is perhaps TRBD1 (5 bases). V lost 3 bases and J 0 bases, leaving 8 bases between the germline ends. The germline V gene has CDR1 SQVTM and CDR2 ANQGSEA. There are 14 residues in the CDR3.

The gene calls are TRBV7-2 and TRBJ2-1, with D perhaps TRBD2 (6 bases). Germline V CDR1 and CDR2: SGHTA, FQGNSA. Trimming pared 6 bases from V and 3 bases from J, leaving 18 bases between. This CDR3 region has 16 residues. The CDR3 region is CASRRTGTPNYNEQFF. The CDR3 coding sequence is TGTGCCAGCAGGCGGACCGGGACTCCCAACTACAATGAGCAGTTCTTC.

The genes are TRBV5-6 and TRBJ1-2; weak D call: TRBD1 (6 bases). Germline assignment: CDR1 SGHDT and CDR2 YYEEEE. The CDR3 covers 16 residues. V was shortened by 5 bases and J by 4 bases, with 21 bases between the two germline ends. CDR3 coding DNA: TGTGCCAGCAGTCCCGAGGGACCAGGGGCGGGCTATGGCTACACCTTC. Translated: CASSPEGPGAGYGYTF.

CDR3 region: CASSLPGEETQYF. The CDR3 bases are TGTGCCAGCAGTTTACCCGGTGAAGAGACCCAGTACTTC. The rearrangement uses TRBV28 and TRBJ2-5; D unresolved. The ends were cut back, 2 bases at V and 3 bases at J, with 7 bases in the middle. Germline CDR1 is MDHEN and CDR2 is SYDVKM. This CDR3 comprises 13 residues.

This clone has only one observation. The chain employs TRBV9 and TRBJ1-4; D gene unclear. The germline CDR1 and CDR2 sequences are SGDLS and YYNGEE. V was trimmed by 0 bases and J by 3 bases, leaving 9 bases between them. CDR3 size: 15 residues. CDR3 protein: CASSVGAGSNEKLFF. The DNA of the CDR3 is TGTGCCAGCAGCGTAGGGGCAGGCTCTAATGAAAAACTGTTTTTT. Together with reference TRBV9 and TRBJ1-4, the CDR3 gives the full variable domain: DSGVTQTPKHLITATGQRVTLRCSPRSGDLSVYWYQQSLDQGLQFLIQYYNGEERAKGNILERFSAQQFPDLHSELNLSSLELGDSALYFCASSVGAGSNEKLFFGSGTQLSVL.

The chain couples TRBV6-5 to TRBJ2-2; TRBD2 aligns across 10 bases. Germline CDR1 reads MNHEY; CDR2 reads SVGAGI. Trimming took 7 bases from V and 0 from J; bases not matched to a gene: 2. This CDR3 is 15 amino acids long. CDR3 sequence: CASMGTSANTGELFF. In nucleotides, the CDR3 is TGTGCCAGCATGGGGACTAGCGCGAACACCGGGGAGCTGTTTTTT.

V gene TRBV30 combines with J gene TRBJ1-4; possible D gene TRBD1, 5 bases. There are 17 residues in the CDR3. Per the germline V gene, CDR1 is GTSNPN and CDR2 is SVGIG (reference sequence). Trimming shortened V by 3 bases and J by 4 bases, and 21 bases separated the two germline ends. In DNA, the CDR3 is TGTGCCTGGAGGGCAGGGCCGATCCTGGGGTATAATGAAAAACTGTTTTTT. Translated: CAWRAGPILGYNEKLFF.

This clone showed up just a few times. The chain links TRBV6-1 to TRBJ2-5; possibly TRBD2 for D (6 bases). This CDR3 has 12 amino acids. Between the trimmed V and J ends, which lost 4 bases and 5 bases, there was a span of 8 bases. From germline, CDR1 is MNHNS and CDR2 SASEGT. The CDR3 coding sequence is TGTGCCAGCAGTGTGAGCGGGGAGACCCAGTACTTC. Its translation is CASSVSGETQYF.

J is TRBJ1-2 and V is TRBV5-1; tentatively, D is TRBD1 (6 bases). Germline CDR1 and CDR2: SGHRS and YFSETQ. The V gene lost 4 bases and the J gene lost 4 bases, with 14 bases spanning the gap. The length of the CDR3 is 14 residues. CDR3 nucleotides: TGCGCCAGCAGCCTAGGGGGGGCCACCTATGGCTACACCTTC. Residues: CASSLGGATYGYTF.

The table lists this clone with a count of one. The chain carries TRBV2 and TRBJ1-1; D unresolved. Trimming left V 1 base short and J 0 bases short, with 9 bases between. Germline V gene sequence: CDR1 SNHLY, CDR2 FYNNEI. The CDR3 length is 15 residues. This CDR3 reads CASSEGRSVNTEAFF. The CDR3 DNA reads as TGTGCCAGCAGTGAAGGCAGAAGCGTGAACACTGAAGCTTTCTTT.

In this sample, this clone turned up once. The rearrangement links TRBV11-2 to TRBJ2-7; possibly TRBD1 for D (6 bases). CDR1 and CDR2 from the germline V gene are SGHAT and FQNNGV. With 4 bases removed from V and 2 bases from J, the gap between germline ends came to 15 bases. This CDR3 comprises 15 residues. For the CDR3, the DNA is TGTGCCAGCAGCTCGCAGGGGCTCCGCACCTACGAGCAGTACTTC. Translation: CASSSQGLRTYEQYF.

The chain employs TRBV29-1 and TRBJ2-7; D ambiguous. From germline, CDR1 is SQVTM and CDR2 ANQGSEA. The V gene lost 4 bases and the J gene lost 3 bases, with 16 bases spanning the gap. This CDR3 comprises 14 residues. The CDR3 nucleotides read TGCAGCGTTGCAGGCGCTCCAGGTATCTACGAGCAGTACTTC. Protein sequence: CSVAGAPGIYEQYF.

The rearrangement uses TRBV5-4 and TRBJ1-1; a possible D gene is TRBD1 (5 bases). The CDR3 length is 15 residues. Trimming took 0 bases from V and 3 from J, leaving 12 bases between them. Germline lookup yields CDR1 SGHNT and CDR2 YYREEE (reference sequence). This CDR3 is CASSLDGRVDTEAFF. The CDR3 nucleotides read TGTGCCAGCAGCTTGGATGGCAGGGTGGACACTGAAGCTTTCTTT.

This CDR3 is CASLQGATEAFF. As DNA, the CDR3 is TGTGCCAGCTTACAGGGGGCCACTGAAGCTTTCTTT. The chain is built from TRBV28 and TRBJ1-1; TRBD1 aligns across 9 bases. V lost 8 bases, J lost 4 bases, and 2 bases stayed unmatched. Germline CDR1 MDHEN, CDR2 SYDVKM. CDR3 length: 12 amino acids. The full variable domain, its missing parts supplied by reference TRBV28 and TRBJ1-1, is DVKVTQSSRYLVKRTGEKVFLECVQDMDHENMFWYRQDPGLGLRLIYFSYDVKMKEKGDIPEGYSVSREKKERFSLILESASTNQTSMYLCASLQGATEAFFGQGTRLTVV.